Listed below are T cell receptor beta chains from one sample, sequenced in a study of cytomegalovirus exposure and HLA in healthy donors. Method: immunoSEQ multiplex PCR; TCRdb's copy keeps in-frame clones and lacks some. The repertoire holds approximately 88,000 clones, with around 64% as singletons. Material: PBMCs. The source is a man aged 55-75 years in good health and CMV-seronegative. The CDR3 runs from the conserved cysteine through the conserved F or W. The D gene is left open where the match is weak. Not every row has a clone size; where given, it reads once, few, many or a size class.

D gene: .; clone size: once; J gene: TRBJ2-7; V gene: TRBV28; CDR3 DNA: TGTGCCAGTAGCCTCCAGTCTAGCTCCTACGAGCAGTACTTC; CDR3 protein: CASSLQSSSYEQYF
D gene: TRBD2; clone size: .; J gene: TRBJ2-1; V gene: TRBV5-1; CDR3 DNA: TGCGCCAGCAGCTTGGGTACGGCGGGAGGGAACAATGAGCAGTTCTTC; CDR3 protein: CASSLGTAGGNNEQFF
D gene: TRBD1; clone size: .; J gene: TRBJ1-4; V gene: TRBV27; CDR3 DNA: TGTGCCAGCAGAGATACCAGGGGGCTGAGTAATGAAAAACTGTTTTTT; CDR3 protein: CASRDTRGLSNEKLFF
D gene: .; clone size: .; J gene: TRBJ1-2; V gene: TRBV19; CDR3 DNA: TGTGCCAGTATACAGAACTATGGCTACACCTTC; CDR3 protein: CASIQNYGYTF
D gene: TRBD2; clone size: .; J gene: TRBJ2-3; V gene: TRBV2; CDR3 DNA: TGTGCCAGCAGTACTAGCGGGAGACCAGATACGCAGTATTTT; CDR3 protein: CASSTSGRPDTQYF
D gene: TRBD2; clone size: .; J gene: TRBJ2-3; V gene: TRBV11-3; CDR3 DNA: TGTGCCAGCAGTTTCGATGGGACTAGCGGGAAGGGAAGCACAGATACGCAGTATTTT; CDR3 protein: CASSFDGTSGKGSTDTQYF
D gene: TRBD1; clone size: .; J gene: TRBJ1-5; V gene: TRBV28; CDR3 DNA: TGTGCCAGCAGGTTGACAGGGGATAATCAGCCCCAGCATTTT; CDR3 protein: CASRLTGDNQPQHF
D gene: TRBD1; clone size: few; J gene: TRBJ2-3; V gene: TRBV27; CDR3 DNA: TGTGCCAGCAGTGGTATGACAGGGTGGGGCACAGATACGCAGTATTTT; CDR3 protein: CASSGMTGWGTDTQYF
D gene: .; clone size: few; J gene: TRBJ2-3; V gene: TRBV29-1; CDR3 DNA: TGCAGCGTTGATAAGGGGGATACGCAGTATTTT; CDR3 protein: CSVDKGDTQYF
D gene: .; clone size: .; J gene: TRBJ1-1; V gene: TRBV6-1; CDR3 DNA: TGTGCCAGCATTCGGAGTCCGGACTGGACTGAAGCTTTCTTT; CDR3 protein: CASIRSPDWTEAFF
D gene: TRBD1; clone size: .; J gene: TRBJ2-3; V gene: TRBV10-1; CDR3 DNA: TGCGCCGTTCCTCCCGGACAGGGAACAGATACGCAGTATTTT; CDR3 protein: CAVPPGQGTDTQYF
D gene: TRBD1; clone size: .; J gene: TRBJ1-2; V gene: TRBV19; CDR3 DNA: TGTGCCAGTAGTATGCAGGGGGCGGGTGGCTACACCTTC; CDR3 protein: CASSMQGAGGYTF
D gene: TRBD1; clone size: once; J gene: TRBJ1-1; V gene: TRBV2; CDR3 DNA: TGTGCCAGCAGTATAGGACAGGGGGGCACTGAAGCTTTCTTT; CDR3 protein: CASSIGQGGTEAFF
D gene: .; clone size: .; J gene: TRBJ1-1; V gene: TRBV6-1; CDR3 DNA: TGTGCCAGCAGGGAAACAGGGTGGGGGTCTTACACTGAAGCTTTCTTT; CDR3 protein: CASRETGWGSYTEAFF
D gene: .; clone size: .; J gene: TRBJ2-5; V gene: TRBV4-1; CDR3 DNA: TGCGCCAGCAGCCAGAGGAAAGAGACCCAGTACTTC; CDR3 protein: CASSQRKETQYF
D gene: TRBD2; clone size: .; J gene: TRBJ2-5; V gene: TRBV9; CDR3 DNA: TGTGCCAGCAGCGTAGCCACGGGGGGGGAGACCCAGTACTTC; CDR3 protein: CASSVATGGETQYF
D gene: TRBD2; clone size: once; J gene: TRBJ2-5; V gene: TRBV4-1; CDR3 DNA: TGCGCCAGCAGCCAAGGATCTAGCGGGGGGGAGACCCAGTACTTC; CDR3 protein: CASSQGSSGGETQYF
D gene: TRBD2; clone size: .; J gene: TRBJ2-3; V gene: TRBV5-4; CDR3 DNA: TGTGCCAGCACCCAAACGGGAGGACGCACAGATACGCAGTATTTT; CDR3 protein: CASTQTGGRTDTQYF
D gene: TRBD2; clone size: .; J gene: TRBJ2-1; V gene: TRBV2; CDR3 DNA: TGTGCCAGCCGCGGGACTAGCGGAACCCGTGAGCAGTTCTTC; CDR3 protein: CASRGTSGTREQFF
D gene: .; clone size: few; J gene: TRBJ1-6; V gene: TRBV6-5; CDR3 DNA: TGTGCCAGCAGTCGCCCCCGGGACACGGCCCTCCACTTT; CDR3 protein: CASSRPRDTALHF
D gene: .; clone size: once; J gene: TRBJ2-7; V gene: TRBV20-1; CDR3 DNA: TGCAGTGCTACTAGGGACAAAACGTACTTC; CDR3 protein: CSATRDKTYF
D gene: .; clone size: .; J gene: TRBJ1-3; V gene: TRBV7-9; CDR3 DNA: TGTGCCAGCAGCTTTACTCGCAATACTGGAAACACCATATATTTT; CDR3 protein: CASSFTRNTGNTIYF
D gene: .; clone size: few; J gene: TRBJ1-1; V gene: TRBV14; CDR3 DNA: TGTGCCAGCAGCCAAGTGGCAGGCTCTCGAGCTTTCTTT; CDR3 protein: CASSQVAGSRAFF
D gene: .; clone size: .; J gene: TRBJ2-7; V gene: TRBV10-2; CDR3 DNA: TGCGCCAGCAGTGACCCTGGGGGGTTCCCGTACTTC; CDR3 protein: CASSDPGGFPYF
D gene: .; clone size: .; J gene: TRBJ2-7; V gene: TRBV9; CDR3 DNA: TGTGCCAGCAGCGTAGATTATCCGGGCGAGCAGTACTTC; CDR3 protein: CASSVDYPGEQYF
D gene: .; clone size: few; J gene: TRBJ1-4; V gene: TRBV7-2; CDR3 DNA: TGTGCCAGCAGCTTAGGGCGGACTAATGAAAAACTGTTTTTT; CDR3 protein: CASSLGRTNEKLFF
D gene: .; clone size: .; J gene: TRBJ2-1; V gene: TRBV7-3; CDR3 DNA: TGTGCCAGCTCCCCCGCCAGGGTCCTGTTCTTC; CDR3 protein: CASSPARVLFF
D gene: .; clone size: once; J gene: TRBJ1-3; V gene: TRBV5-4; CDR3 DNA: TGTGCCAGCAGCTTGACAGGGTCAGACACCATATATTTT; CDR3 protein: CASSLTGSDTIYF
D gene: TRBD1; clone size: .; J gene: TRBJ2-2; V gene: TRBV11-2; CDR3 DNA: TGTGCCAGCACCCTTCTAAGGACAGGCGTTACCGGGGAGCTGTTTTTT; CDR3 protein: CASTLLRTGVTGELFF
D gene: .; clone size: few; J gene: TRBJ2-1; V gene: TRBV2; CDR3 DNA: TGTGCCAGCTCAGGGATTATTTCGATCAATGAGCAGTTCTTC; CDR3 protein: CASSGIISINEQFF
D gene: TRBD1; clone size: .; J gene: TRBJ1-1; V gene: TRBV28; CDR3 DNA: TGTGCCAGCAGGACCGGGACAGAGGAAGCTTTCTTT; CDR3 protein: CASRTGTEEAFF
D gene: .; clone size: .; J gene: TRBJ1-1; V gene: TRBV28; CDR3 DNA: TGTGCCAGCAGTAGCGAGATTGAAGCTTTCTTT; CDR3 protein: CASSSEIEAFF
D gene: .; clone size: .; J gene: TRBJ1-2; V gene: TRBV5-1; CDR3 DNA: TGCGCCAGCAGCCCCGGCGGGGGAGTTGGCTACACCTTC; CDR3 protein: CASSPGGGVGYTF
D gene: TRBD1; clone size: .; J gene: TRBJ2-3; V gene: TRBV5-1; CDR3 DNA: TGCGCCAGCAGGCCTGGCGGGGACAGGTTAAGAGATACGCAGTATTTT; CDR3 protein: CASRPGGDRLRDTQYF
D gene: .; clone size: .; J gene: TRBJ2-1; V gene: TRBV27; CDR3 DNA: TGTGCCAGCAGAACCATCACAGGCTCCAATGAGCAGTTCTTC; CDR3 protein: CASRTITGSNEQFF
D gene: .; clone size: few; J gene: TRBJ2-5; V gene: TRBV5-6; CDR3 DNA: TGTGCCAGCAGCTTGGATCTCCCGAGTTGGACAGAAGAAGAGACCCAGTACTTC; CDR3 protein: CASSLDLPSWTEEETQYF
D gene: TRBD2; clone size: .; J gene: TRBJ2-5; V gene: TRBV6-5; CDR3 DNA: TGTGCCAGCACCGGGACTAGTCCCACGGTTGAGACCCAGTACTTC; CDR3 protein: CASTGTSPTVETQYF
D gene: .; clone size: .; J gene: TRBJ2-3; V gene: TRBV28; CDR3 DNA: TGTGCCAGCAGCTTGAGGGACACAGATACGCAGTATTTT; CDR3 protein: CASSLRDTDTQYF
D gene: TRBD2; clone size: .; J gene: TRBJ2-7; V gene: TRBV5-4; CDR3 DNA: TGTGCCAGCAGCTGGGAGCGGGAGGGCTCGTACGAGCAGTACTTC; CDR3 protein: CASSWEREGSYEQYF
D gene: .; clone size: few; J gene: TRBJ2-7; V gene: TRBV5-4; CDR3 DNA: TGTGCCAGCAGCTTAAAAACAGTGGACGAGCAGTACTTC; CDR3 protein: CASSLKTVDEQYF
D gene: .; clone size: .; J gene: TRBJ2-3; V gene: TRBV6-1; CDR3 DNA: TGTGCCAGCAGTCAAGCGTCGTGGAGCTCCGGCACAGATACGCAGTATTTT; CDR3 protein: CASSQASWSSGTDTQYF
D gene: TRBD1; clone size: .; J gene: TRBJ2-7; V gene: TRBV5-8; CDR3 DNA: TGTGCCAGCAGCACGGGACAGGGCTTATACGAGCAGTACTTC; CDR3 protein: CASSTGQGLYEQYF
D gene: .; clone size: few; J gene: TRBJ1-2; V gene: TRBV6-1; CDR3 DNA: TGTGCCAGCAGATCGGACAGTTTATATGGCTACACCTTC; CDR3 protein: CASRSDSLYGYTF
D gene: .; clone size: few; J gene: TRBJ2-1; V gene: TRBV25-1; CDR3 DNA: TGTGCCAGCAGTGGACAGCAGGGCTTCCATGAGCAGTTCTTC; CDR3 protein: CASSGQQGFHEQFF
D gene: TRBD1; clone size: .; J gene: TRBJ1-3; V gene: TRBV7-9; CDR3 DNA: TGTGCCAGCAGCTCATGGACAGGGAAGAGCTCTGGAAACACCATATATTTT; CDR3 protein: CASSSWTGKSSGNTIYF
D gene: TRBD2; clone size: .; J gene: TRBJ2-3; V gene: TRBV7-2; CDR3 DNA: TGTGCCAGCAGCTTAGTGGGGCCTCGCGGGGGGGCATCAGATACGCAGTATTTT; CDR3 protein: CASSLVGPRGGASDTQYF
D gene: TRBD1; clone size: .; J gene: TRBJ2-1; V gene: TRBV7-9; CDR3 DNA: TGTGCCAGCAGCCCGGGACAGACTTTCTACAATGAGCAGTTCTTC; CDR3 protein: CASSPGQTFYNEQFF
D gene: .; clone size: .; J gene: TRBJ2-2; V gene: TRBV5-5; CDR3 DNA: TGTGCCAGCAGCCAAGCTTTAGAGCGAGGTTTTGAGGAGCTGTTTTTT; CDR3 protein: CASSQALERGFEELFF
D gene: TRBD1; clone size: .; J gene: TRBJ2-7; V gene: TRBV28; CDR3 DNA: TGTGCCAGCAGTTCTTATAGGGGACAGGGGGCCTACGAGCAGTACTTC; CDR3 protein: CASSSYRGQGAYEQYF
D gene: .; clone size: .; J gene: TRBJ2-1; V gene: TRBV15; CDR3 DNA: TGTGCCACCAGCAGAGATCAGGGGAATGAGCAGTTCTTC; CDR3 protein: CATSRDQGNEQFF
D gene: .; clone size: .; J gene: TRBJ1-5; V gene: TRBV27; CDR3 DNA: TGTGCCAGCAAGCGAGTGGAGGGCAATCAGCCCCAGCATTTT; CDR3 protein: CASKRVEGNQPQHF